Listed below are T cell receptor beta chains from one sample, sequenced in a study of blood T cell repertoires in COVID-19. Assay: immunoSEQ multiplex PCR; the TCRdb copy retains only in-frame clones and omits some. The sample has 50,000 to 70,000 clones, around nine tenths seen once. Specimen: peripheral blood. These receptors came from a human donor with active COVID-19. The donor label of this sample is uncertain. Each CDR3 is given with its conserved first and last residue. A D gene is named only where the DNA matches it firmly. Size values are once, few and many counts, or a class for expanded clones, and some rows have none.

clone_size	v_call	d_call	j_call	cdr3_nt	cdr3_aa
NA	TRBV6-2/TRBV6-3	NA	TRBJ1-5	TGTGCCAGCAGTTACTCATCGGGGGTCCAGCCCCAGCATTTT	CASSYSSGVQPQHF
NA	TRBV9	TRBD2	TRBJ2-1	TGTGCCAGCAGCCCCCTAGCGGGAGCGATGCAAAATGAGCAGTTCTTC	CASSPLAGAMQNEQFF
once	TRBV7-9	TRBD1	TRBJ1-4	TGTGCCAGCAGCTTACGGACAGGGGGCGCGAATGAAAAACTGTTTTTT	CASSLRTGGANEKLFF
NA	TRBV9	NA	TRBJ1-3	TGTGCCAGCAGCGTAGCAGGGGTCGGAAACACCATATATTTT	CASSVAGVGNTIYF
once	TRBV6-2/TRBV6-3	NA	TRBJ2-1	TGTGCCAGCAGTTACCGTCCACTAGTGGCGCCGGATGAGCAGTTCTTC	CASSYRPLVAPDEQFF
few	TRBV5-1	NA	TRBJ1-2	TGCGCCAGCAGCCTGAACGGGGTCTGGGGCTACACCTTC	CASSLNGVWGYTF
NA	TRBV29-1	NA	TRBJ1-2	TGCAGCGTTGGGCTTGACTATGGCTACACCTTC	CSVGLDYGYTF
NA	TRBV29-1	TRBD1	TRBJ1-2	TGCAGCGTTGAAGGACAGGGAAACTATGGCTACACCTTC	CSVEGQGNYGYTF
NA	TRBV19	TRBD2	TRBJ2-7	TGTGCCAGTAGTCGGGGGGGGGCCTACGAGCAGTACTTC	CASSRGGAYEQYF
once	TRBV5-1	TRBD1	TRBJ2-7	TGCGCCAGCACCAGGGGGCCAAACTACGAGCAGTACTTC	CASTRGPNYEQYF
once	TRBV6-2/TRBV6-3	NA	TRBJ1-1	TGTGCCAGCAGTTATAGGCTCGGGGGGGAAACTGAAGCTTTCTTT	CASSYRLGGETEAFF
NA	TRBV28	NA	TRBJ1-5	TGTGCCAGCAGACTTAAGGGAGGGCCCCAGCATTTT	CASRLKGGPQHF
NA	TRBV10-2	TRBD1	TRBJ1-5	TGCGCCAGCAGGCCTCAGGGGGCGGAACATCAGCCCCAGCATTTT	CASRPQGAEHQPQHF
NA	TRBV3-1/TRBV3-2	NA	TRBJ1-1	TGTGCCAGCAGCCCTCGCCAAAAGACAGGTGAGGCTTTCTTT	CASSPRQKTGEAFF
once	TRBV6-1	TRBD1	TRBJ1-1	TGTGCCAGCACCTCCCCGGGACAGGGGTACACTGAAGCTTTCTTT	CASTSPGQGYTEAFF
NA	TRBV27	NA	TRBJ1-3	TGTGCCAGCAGTTCCAACGCCCGAGGTTCAGGAAACACCATATATTTT	CASSSNARGSGNTIYF
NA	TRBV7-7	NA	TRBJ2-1	TGTGCTAGCAGCCCCTGGGGGCGGGCAGCCTACAATGAGCAGTTCTTC	CASSPWGRAAYNEQFF
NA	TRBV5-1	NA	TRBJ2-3	TGCGCCAGCAGCTTTTTAGGGGACACAGATACGCAGTATTTT	CASSFLGDTDTQYF
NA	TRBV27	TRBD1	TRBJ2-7	TGTGCCAGTGGGAGACAGGGTTCCTACGAGCAGTACTTC	CASGRQGSYEQYF
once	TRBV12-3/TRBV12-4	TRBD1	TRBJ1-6	TGTGCCAGCAGTACAGGGGATTCACCCCTCCACTTT	CASSTGDSPLHF
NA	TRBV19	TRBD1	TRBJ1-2	TGTGCCAGTAGACTGGGACAGTTTACCAACTATGGCTACACCTTC	CASRLGQFTNYGYTF
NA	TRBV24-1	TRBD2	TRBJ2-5	TGTGCCACCAGTGATCCTAGCGGGAGTTCAGAGACCCAGTACTTC	CATSDPSGSSETQYF
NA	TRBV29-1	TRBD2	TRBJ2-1	TGCAGCGGTATTGAGACTAGCGGGGTCTACAATGAGCAGTTCTTC	CSGIETSGVYNEQFF
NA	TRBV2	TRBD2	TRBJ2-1	TGTGCCAGCAGTAATGGACTAGCGGGGCTTAATGAGCAGTTCTTC	CASSNGLAGLNEQFF
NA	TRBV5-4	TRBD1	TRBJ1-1	TGTGCCAGCAGCTCTCCCGTGACAGGGCAAACTGAAGCTTTCTTT	CASSSPVTGQTEAFF
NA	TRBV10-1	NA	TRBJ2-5	TGCGCCAGCAGTGAGTCCGGGACACCCCAAGAGACCCAGTACTTC	CASSESGTPQETQYF
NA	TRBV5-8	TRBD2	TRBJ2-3	TGTGCCAGCAGCCGTACGGGAGGGTTAGTAGATACGCAGTATTTT	CASSRTGGLVDTQYF
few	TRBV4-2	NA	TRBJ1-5	TGTGCCAGCAGCCAAGATCTTGAGGACAATCAGCCCCAGCATTTT	CASSQDLEDNQPQHF
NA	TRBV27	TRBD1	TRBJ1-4	TGTGCCAGCAGTTATACAGGGGGCGGTGAAAAACTGTTTTTT	CASSYTGGGEKLFF
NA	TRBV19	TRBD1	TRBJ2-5	TGTGCCAGTAGTATCCGACAGGGTGTAGAGACCCAGTACTTC	CASSIRQGVETQYF
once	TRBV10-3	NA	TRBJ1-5	TGTGCCATCAGTGGGGGTCGACAGGACCAGCCCCAGCATTTT	CAISGGRQDQPQHF
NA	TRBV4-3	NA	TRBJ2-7	TGCGCCAGCAGCCAAGATATCGGACTGGGATCCTACGAGCAGTACTTC	CASSQDIGLGSYEQYF
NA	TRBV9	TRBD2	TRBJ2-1	TGTGCCAGCAGCGTAGCGCTAGCGGGAGAGTTTGAGCAGTTCTTC	CASSVALAGEFEQFF
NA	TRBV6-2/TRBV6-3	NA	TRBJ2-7	TGTGCCAGCAGTTACGCCGGTGGAGGTGCGTACGAGCAGTACTTC	CASSYAGGGAYEQYF
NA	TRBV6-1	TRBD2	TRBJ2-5	TGTGCCAGCAGTGACCCCCCGGGACTAGCGGGAGTACAAGAGACCCAGTACTTC	CASSDPPGLAGVQETQYF
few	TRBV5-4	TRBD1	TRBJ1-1	TGTGCCGCCTACAGGGGCGCTATGAACACTGAAGCTTTCTTT	CAAYRGAMNTEAFF
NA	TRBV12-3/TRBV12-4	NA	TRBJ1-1	TGTGCCAGCAGCCTCGGGAACACTGAAGCTTTCTTT	CASSLGNTEAFF
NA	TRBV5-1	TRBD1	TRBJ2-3	TGCGCCAGCAGCTTGGGACAGGGGAAAACAGATACGCAGTATTTT	CASSLGQGKTDTQYF
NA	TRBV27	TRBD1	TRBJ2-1	TGTGCCAGCAGTAAGGACAGGGTTTCGTTTTATGAGCAGTTCTTC	CASSKDRVSFYEQFF
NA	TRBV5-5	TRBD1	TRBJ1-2	TGTGCCAGCAGCTTGTCGACTTACAGGGGGTATGGCTACACCTTC	CASSLSTYRGYGYTF
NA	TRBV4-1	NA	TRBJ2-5	TGCGCCAGCAGCCAAGATCTGGGGCGGGGGACCCAGTACTTC	CASSQDLGRGTQYF
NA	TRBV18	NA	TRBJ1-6	TGTGCCAGCTCACCTAGGACTAACCTAGGAAGTTCACCCCTCCACTTT	CASSPRTNLGSSPLHF
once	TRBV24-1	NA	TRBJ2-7	TGTGCCACCAGGGTTAACTGGAGGTACGAGCAGTACTTC	CATRVNWRYEQYF
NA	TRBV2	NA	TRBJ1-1	TGTGCCAGCACCCTTAACACTGAAGCTTTCTTT	CASTLNTEAFF
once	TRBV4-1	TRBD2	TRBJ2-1	TGCGCCAGCAGCTCAGCGGGAGTCCACAATGAGCAGTTCTTC	CASSSAGVHNEQFF
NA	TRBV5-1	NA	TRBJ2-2	TGCGCCAGCAGCTTGTCAGGGGGGTGGACCGGGGAGCTGTTTTTT	CASSLSGGWTGELFF
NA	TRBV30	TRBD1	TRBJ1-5	TGTGCCTTCGAAGACAGGGGGAGCAATCAGCCCCAGCATTTT	CAFEDRGSNQPQHF
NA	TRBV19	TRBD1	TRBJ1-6	TGTGCCAGTAGTGATGGACAGGTAACTTATTCACCCCTCCACTTT	CASSDGQVTYSPLHF